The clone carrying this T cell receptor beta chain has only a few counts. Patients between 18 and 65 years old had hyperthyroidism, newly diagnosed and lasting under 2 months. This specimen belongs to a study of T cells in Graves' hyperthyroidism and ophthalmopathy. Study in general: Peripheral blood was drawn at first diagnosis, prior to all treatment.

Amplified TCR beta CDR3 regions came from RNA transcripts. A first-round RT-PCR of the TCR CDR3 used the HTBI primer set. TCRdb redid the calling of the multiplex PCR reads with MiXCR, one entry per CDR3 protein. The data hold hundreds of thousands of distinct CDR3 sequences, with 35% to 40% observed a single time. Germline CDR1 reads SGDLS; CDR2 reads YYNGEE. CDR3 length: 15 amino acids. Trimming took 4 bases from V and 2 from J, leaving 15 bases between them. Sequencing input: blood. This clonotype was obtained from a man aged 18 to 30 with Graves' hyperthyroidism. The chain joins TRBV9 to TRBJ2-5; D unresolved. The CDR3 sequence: CASSPRLGFQETQYF. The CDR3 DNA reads TGTGCCAGCAGCCCCAGACTCGGATTTCAAGAGACCCAGTACTTC.